The rows below give T cell receptor beta chains drawn from one sample of a study of PD-1 blockade in classical Hodgkin lymphoma. The table came from immunoSEQ multiplex PCR; TCRdb's copy has only in-frame clones and leaves some out. The sample yields around 27,000 clones, more than 70% seen once. The material was CD4+ T cells from blood, obtained before the fourth cycle of nivolumab. These receptors were obtained from a human donor with classical Hodgkin lymphoma. The CDR3 runs from the conserved cysteine through the conserved F or W. Each record gives: J gene, clone size, D gene, V gene, CDR3 protein, CDR3 DNA. A D gene is named only where the DNA matches it firmly. Part of the rows lack a size; the others show once, few, many or a class for expanded clones.

j_gene: TRBJ2-1; abundance: NA; d_gene: TRBD2; v_gene: TRBV28; CDR3aa: CASRQTLGGLADRYNEQFF; CDR3nt: TGTGCCAGCAGACAAACGCTGGGGGGACTAGCGGATAGGTACAATGAGCAGTTCTTC
j_gene: TRBJ1-1; abundance: NA; d_gene: NA; v_gene: TRBV12-5; CDR3aa: CASGLEGGTEAFF; CDR3nt: TGTGCTAGTGGTTTGGAAGGGGGCACTGAAGCTTTCTTT
j_gene: TRBJ1-2; abundance: few; d_gene: NA; v_gene: TRBV27; CDR3aa: CASSLGVQGRDGYTF; CDR3nt: TGTGCCAGCAGTTTAGGGGTTCAGGGGAGGGATGGCTACACCTTC
j_gene: TRBJ2-7; abundance: NA; d_gene: TRBD1; v_gene: TRBV4-1; CDR3aa: CASSQEQGTYEQYF; CDR3nt: TGCGCCAGCAGCCAAGAACAGGGGACCTACGAGCAGTACTTC
j_gene: TRBJ2-3; abundance: NA; d_gene: TRBD2; v_gene: TRBV10-3; CDR3aa: CAISEGLAGGTQYF; CDR3nt: TGTGCCATCAGTGAGGGGCTAGCGGGAGGGACGCAGTATTTT
j_gene: TRBJ2-7; abundance: NA; d_gene: NA; v_gene: TRBV18; CDR3aa: CASSPNTGREQYF; CDR3nt: TGTGCCAGCTCACCGAATACAGGTCGCGAGCAGTACTTC
j_gene: TRBJ1-1; abundance: NA; d_gene: NA; v_gene: TRBV5-1; CDR3aa: CASSLEWGVGTEAFF; CDR3nt: TGCGCCAGCAGCTTGGAGTGGGGGGTCGGCACTGAAGCTTTCTTT
j_gene: TRBJ1-4; abundance: NA; d_gene: NA; v_gene: TRBV4-1; CDR3aa: CASSQGLLNEKLFF; CDR3nt: TGCGCCAGCAGCCAGGGGCTGCTAAATGAAAAACTGTTTTTT
j_gene: TRBJ2-7; abundance: NA; d_gene: NA; v_gene: TRBV7-8; CDR3aa: CASSLGVWASEQYF; CDR3nt: TGTGCCAGCAGCTTAGGAGTCTGGGCGTCCGAGCAGTACTTC
j_gene: TRBJ1-1; abundance: NA; d_gene: NA; v_gene: TRBV11-2; CDR3aa: CASSLEPATANTEAFF; CDR3nt: TGTGCCAGCAGCTTAGAACCCGCCACGGCGAACACTGAAGCTTTCTTT
j_gene: TRBJ2-3; abundance: NA; d_gene: NA; v_gene: TRBV20-1; CDR3aa: CSASGTDTQYF; CDR3nt: TGCAGTGCAAGCGGCACAGATACGCAGTATTTT
j_gene: TRBJ1-1; abundance: NA; d_gene: NA; v_gene: TRBV30; CDR3aa: CAWSPFITEAFF; CDR3nt: TGTGCCTGGAGCCCGTTTATCACTGAAGCTTTCTTT
j_gene: TRBJ2-3; abundance: few; d_gene: TRBD1; v_gene: TRBV29-1; CDR3aa: CSVPLRQGFTTDTQYF; CDR3nt: TGCAGCGTTCCACTCAGACAGGGGTTCACAACGGATACGCAGTATTTT
j_gene: TRBJ2-7; abundance: NA; d_gene: TRBD2; v_gene: TRBV5-5; CDR3aa: CASSVTSGRSDEQYF; CDR3nt: TGTGCCAGCAGCGTCACTAGCGGGAGGTCCGACGAGCAGTACTTC
j_gene: TRBJ2-5; abundance: NA; d_gene: NA; v_gene: TRBV6-6; CDR3aa: CASSQARSQETQYF; CDR3nt: TGTGCCAGCAGTCAGGCGAGGAGCCAAGAGACCCAGTACTTC
j_gene: TRBJ2-2; abundance: NA; d_gene: NA; v_gene: TRBV7-8; CDR3aa: CASSFLGHTNTGELFF; CDR3nt: TGTGCCAGCAGTTTTTTAGGGCACACGAACACCGGGGAGCTGTTTTTT
j_gene: TRBJ2-5; abundance: NA; d_gene: TRBD2; v_gene: TRBV7-2; CDR3aa: CASSFPTSGRYQETQYF; CDR3nt: TGTGCCAGCAGCTTCCCGACTAGCGGAAGGTACCAAGAGACCCAGTACTTC
j_gene: TRBJ2-1; abundance: NA; d_gene: TRBD2; v_gene: TRBV30; CDR3aa: CAWRGGGKAAGGAYNEQFF; CDR3nt: TGTGCCTGGAGAGGAGGCGGGAAGGCGGCGGGAGGGGCCTACAATGAGCAGTTCTTC
j_gene: TRBJ1-1; abundance: NA; d_gene: NA; v_gene: TRBV18; CDR3aa: CASSPPRALNTEAFF; CDR3nt: TGTGCCAGCTCACCACCCAGGGCCCTGAACACTGAAGCTTTCTTT
j_gene: TRBJ2-3; abundance: NA; d_gene: NA; v_gene: TRBV11-2; CDR3aa: CASSSRTNSDTQYF; CDR3nt: TGTGCCAGCAGCTCCCGGACTAACTCAGATACGCAGTATTTT